This T cell receptor beta chain was sequenced in a study of blood T cell repertoires in COVID-19. The overall study: Sources were T cells, B-cell-depleted T cells, or PBMCs; the material itself was cDNA or gDNA.

In germline, CDR1 is LNHNV, CDR2 YYDKDF (reference sequence). This CDR3 is built from 16 residues. Trimming took off 2 bases at V and 2 bases at J, with 10 bases between the two ends. Original methodology: It was from reference gene primer amplification that nucleated cell counts were estimated. This table comes from immunoSEQ multiplex PCR, and its TCRdb copy is limited to in-frame clones, with some not included. D and trimming come from the DNA, and the V and J calls and clone size come from that table. The data hold around 75,000 clones, with about 88% observed a single time. Sequenced: peripheral blood. The TCR was taken from a human donor in a cohort sampled during active COVID-19. The V call is TRBV15, the J call TRBJ2-6, with a tentative D call TRBD1 (5 bases). The CDR3 DNA is TGTGCCACCAGCAGAAATCAGGGCACTGGGGCCAACGTCCTGACTTTC. Translation: CATSRNQGTGANVLTF.